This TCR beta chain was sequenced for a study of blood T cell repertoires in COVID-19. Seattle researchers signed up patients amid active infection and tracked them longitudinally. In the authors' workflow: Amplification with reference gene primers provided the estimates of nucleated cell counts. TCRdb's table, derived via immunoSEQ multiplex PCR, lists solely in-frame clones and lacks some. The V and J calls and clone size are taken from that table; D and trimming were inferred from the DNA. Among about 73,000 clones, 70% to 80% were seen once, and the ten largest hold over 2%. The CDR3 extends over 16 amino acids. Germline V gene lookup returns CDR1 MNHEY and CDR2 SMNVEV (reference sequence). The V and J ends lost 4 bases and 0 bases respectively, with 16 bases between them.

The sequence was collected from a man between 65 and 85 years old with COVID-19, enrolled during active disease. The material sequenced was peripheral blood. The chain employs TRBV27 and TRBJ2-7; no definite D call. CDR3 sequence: CASSSNKWASSYEQYF. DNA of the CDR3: TGTGCCAGCAGTTCCAACAAATGGGCGTCCTCCTACGAGCAGTACTTC.